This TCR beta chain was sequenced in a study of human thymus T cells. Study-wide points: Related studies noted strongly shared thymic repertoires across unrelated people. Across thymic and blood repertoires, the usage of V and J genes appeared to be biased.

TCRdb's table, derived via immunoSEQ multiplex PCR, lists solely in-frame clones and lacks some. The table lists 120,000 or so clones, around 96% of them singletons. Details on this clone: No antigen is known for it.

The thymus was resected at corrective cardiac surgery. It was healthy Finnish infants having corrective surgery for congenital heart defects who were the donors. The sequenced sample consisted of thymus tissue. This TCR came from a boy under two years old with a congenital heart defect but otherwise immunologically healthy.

This CDR3 is CASSQHRRGGLDEQFF. CDR3 nucleotides: TGTGCCAGCAGCCAGCACCGGCGGGGGGGCCTCGATGAGCAGTTCTTC. The genes are TRBV14 and TRBJ2-1; 9 bases are a match to TRBD2. The CDR3 runs 16 residues. V was pared by 3 bases and J by 8 bases, with 11 bases of the junction left unmatched. CDR1 is SGHDN and CDR2 is FVKESK in the germline V gene.